This TCR beta chain comes out of a study of control samples from healthy donors and cancer patients. The table came from immunoSEQ multiplex PCR; TCRdb's copy has only in-frame clones and leaves some out. The sample consists of approximately 170,000 clones, 91% of them appearing once. Material: blood. The receptor comes from a woman in her 30s in good health.

CDR3 region: CASSWGQGHGEKLFF. The DNA of the CDR3 is TGTGCCAGCAGCTGGGGACAGGGGCATGGTGAAAAACTGTTTTTT. The chain has TRBV7-9 and TRBJ1-4; 10 bases are a match to TRBD1. Germline CDR1 SEHNR, CDR2 FQNEAQ (reference sequence). Germline trimming cut 4 bases from V and 7 bases from J; bases unmatched to any gene: 6. The CDR3 spans 15 residues.